This is a list of T cell receptor beta chains from one sample in a study of cytotoxic CD8 clonotypes in ibrutinib-treated CLL. Only in-frame clones appear in the TCRdb table, and some are missing; sequencing was by immunoSEQ multiplex PCR. The table lists 110,000 or so clones, 58% of them singletons. Specimen: PBMCs, collected after 24 months of ibrutinib treatment. The receptors stem from a human donor with chronic lymphocytic leukemia. Each CDR3 is given with its conserved first and last residue. D genes are given only for firm matches. Rows give clone size only sometimes, using once, few, many, or a class for an expanded clone.

d_gene: NA; j_gene: TRBJ2-3; v_gene: TRBV7-6; abundance: NA; CDR3aa: CASSLRTGTDTQYF; CDR3nt: TGTGCCAGCAGCTTACGGACAGGCACAGATACGCAGTATTTT
d_gene: TRBD1; j_gene: TRBJ1-6; v_gene: TRBV27; abundance: NA; CDR3aa: CASSSEAGTGVSPLHF; CDR3nt: TGTGCCAGCAGTTCAGAAGCCGGGACAGGGGTCTCACCCCTCCACTTT
d_gene: NA; j_gene: TRBJ2-3; v_gene: TRBV6-1; abundance: once; CDR3aa: CASSANQGKGTDTQYF; CDR3nt: TGTGCCAGCAGTGCCAATCAGGGGAAAGGCACAGATACGCAGTATTTT
d_gene: NA; j_gene: TRBJ1-3; v_gene: TRBV5-1; abundance: NA; CDR3aa: CASSLAPTGNGNTIYF; CDR3nt: TGCGCCAGCAGCTTGGCCCCGACAGGAAATGGAAACACCATATATTTT
d_gene: NA; j_gene: TRBJ1-4; v_gene: TRBV5-1; abundance: NA; CDR3aa: CASSLVPGTNEKLFF; CDR3nt: TGCGCCAGCAGCTTGGTCCCGGGCACTAATGAAAAACTGTTTTTT
d_gene: NA; j_gene: TRBJ1-3; v_gene: TRBV5-1; abundance: NA; CDR3aa: CASSLAAEVGNTIYF; CDR3nt: TGCGCCAGCAGCTTGGCCGCCGAGGTTGGAAACACCATATATTTT
d_gene: NA; j_gene: TRBJ2-7; v_gene: TRBV6-6; abundance: few; CDR3aa: CASSYGGREQYF; CDR3nt: TGTGCCAGCAGTTACGGCGGCAGAGAGCAGTACTTC
d_gene: NA; j_gene: TRBJ2-1; v_gene: TRBV5-6; abundance: NA; CDR3aa: CASSWIRVADYNEQFF; CDR3nt: TGTGCCAGCAGCTGGATCCGGGTGGCCGATTACAATGAGCAGTTCTTC
d_gene: NA; j_gene: TRBJ2-1; v_gene: TRBV27; abundance: NA; CDR3aa: CASRTKRLSYNEQFF; CDR3nt: TGTGCCAGCAGGACCAAAAGGCTTTCCTACAATGAGCAGTTCTTC
d_gene: NA; j_gene: TRBJ2-3; v_gene: TRBV9; abundance: NA; CDR3aa: CASSPGADTQYF; CDR3nt: TGTGCCAGCAGCCCCGGGGCGGATACGCAGTATTTT
d_gene: NA; j_gene: TRBJ1-1; v_gene: TRBV29-1; abundance: once; CDR3aa: CSVSPVTEAFF; CDR3nt: TGCAGCGTAAGTCCGGTCACTGAAGCTTTCTTT
d_gene: TRBD1; j_gene: TRBJ2-7; v_gene: TRBV7-2; abundance: NA; CDR3aa: CASSNRGPYEQYF; CDR3nt: TGTGCCAGCAGCAACAGGGGACCCTACGAGCAGTACTTC
d_gene: TRBD2; j_gene: TRBJ2-1; v_gene: TRBV15; abundance: NA; CDR3aa: CATSRTGTIYNEQFF; CDR3nt: TGTGCCACCAGCAGAACCGGGACTATCTACAATGAGCAGTTCTTC
d_gene: NA; j_gene: TRBJ1-1; v_gene: TRBV2; abundance: NA; CDR3aa: CASSPLTEAFF; CDR3nt: TGTGCCAGCAGCCCGCTCACTGAAGCTTTCTTT
d_gene: TRBD1; j_gene: TRBJ2-5; v_gene: TRBV15; abundance: NA; CDR3aa: CATSRDQTGETQYF; CDR3nt: TGTGCCACCAGCAGAGATCAGACAGGGGAGACCCAGTACTTC
d_gene: NA; j_gene: TRBJ1-1; v_gene: TRBV7-8; abundance: NA; CDR3aa: CASSLGPNSEAFF; CDR3nt: TGTGCCAGCAGCCTTGGGCCGAACAGTGAAGCTTTCTTT
d_gene: TRBD1; j_gene: TRBJ1-1; v_gene: TRBV11-3; abundance: few; CDR3aa: CASRPSRGLTEAFF; CDR3nt: TGTGCCAGCAGACCCAGCAGGGGGTTAACTGAAGCTTTCTTT
d_gene: NA; j_gene: TRBJ2-7; v_gene: TRBV4-1; abundance: NA; CDR3aa: CASSQGGAPTYEQYF; CDR3nt: TGCGCCAGCAGCCAAGGGGGGGCGCCCACCTACGAGCAGTACTTC
d_gene: NA; j_gene: TRBJ1-5; v_gene: TRBV19; abundance: NA; CDR3aa: CASSITGGRLGQPQHF; CDR3nt: TGTGCCAGTAGTATAACGGGGGGTAGGCTTGGTCAGCCCCAGCATTTT
d_gene: TRBD1; j_gene: TRBJ1-3; v_gene: TRBV29-1; abundance: NA; CDR3aa: CSVEDPGQGSRSSGNTIYF; CDR3nt: TGCAGCGTTGAAGATCCGGGACAGGGGTCTCGGTCGTCCGGAAACACCATATATTTT
d_gene: NA; j_gene: TRBJ2-6; v_gene: TRBV29-1; abundance: once; CDR3aa: CSGAFAGANVLTF; CDR3nt: TGCAGCGGCGCGTTCGCCGGGGCCAACGTCCTGACTTTC
d_gene: NA; j_gene: TRBJ2-7; v_gene: TRBV19; abundance: NA; CDR3aa: CATKGQGREQYF; CDR3nt: TGTGCCACTAAAGGTCAGGGCCGCGAGCAGTACTTC
d_gene: NA; j_gene: TRBJ2-1; v_gene: TRBV6-5; abundance: NA; CDR3aa: CASKGLNEQFF; CDR3nt: TGTGCCAGCAAGGGCCTCAATGAGCAGTTCTTC
d_gene: NA; j_gene: TRBJ1-1; v_gene: TRBV30; abundance: NA; CDR3aa: CAWSSRGGLVNTEAFF; CDR3nt: TGTGCCTGGAGTTCCAGGGGAGGGTTGGTGAACACTGAAGCTTTCTTT
d_gene: NA; j_gene: TRBJ2-7; v_gene: TRBV5-4; abundance: few; CDR3aa: CASSFLGADEQYF; CDR3nt: TGTGCCAGCAGCTTTTTAGGGGCCGACGAGCAGTACTTC
d_gene: NA; j_gene: TRBJ2-1; v_gene: TRBV2; abundance: few; CDR3aa: CASSAKNEQFF; CDR3nt: TGTGCCAGCAGTGCAAAGAACGAGCAGTTCTTC
d_gene: NA; j_gene: TRBJ1-1; v_gene: TRBV30; abundance: NA; CDR3aa: CAWSEDTGAFF; CDR3nt: TGTGCCTGGAGCGAAGACACTGGGGCTTTCTTT
d_gene: NA; j_gene: TRBJ1-4; v_gene: TRBV2; abundance: NA; CDR3aa: CAVRGMGEKLFF; CDR3nt: TGTGCCGTCCGGGGTATGGGTGAAAAACTGTTTTTT
d_gene: NA; j_gene: TRBJ1-2; v_gene: TRBV4-1; abundance: once; CDR3aa: CASSQVPVAGDGGYTF; CDR3nt: TGCGCCAGCAGCCAAGTGCCTGTTGCAGGGGATGGTGGCTACACCTTC
d_gene: NA; j_gene: TRBJ2-7; v_gene: TRBV5-4; abundance: NA; CDR3aa: CASSLGGLAILYEQYF; CDR3nt: TGTGCCAGCAGCTTGGGGGGGCTAGCGATCCTCTACGAGCAGTACTTC